This entry is about one TCR beta chain. Its specificity is not known. Repertoires were generated with immunoSEQ multiplex PCR, while TCRdb's copy carries only in-frame clones and drops some. The sample consists of roughly 2 million clones, about 95% of them appearing once. This record comes from a study of shared clonotypes between healthy human individuals. The naive CD8 subset, CD45RO-negative cells positively selected for CCR7, excluded terminally differentiated effector memory CD45RA+ cells. Each sample came from a Caucasian adult donor living in Nashville, Tennessee. The CDR3 has 15 residues. Germline lookup yields CDR1 SGHDT and CDR2 YYEEEE. V dropped 6 bases and J dropped 0 bases, with 15 bases sitting between them. Study findings and constraints: Shared clonotypes across all four donors exceeded non-shared ones in generation probability.

The sequence was collected from a man younger than 35 in good health. Specimen: naive CD8+ T cells sorted from blood. The chain combines TRBV5-6 with TRBJ1-1; D is perhaps TRBD1 (6 bases). The CDR3 nucleotides read TGTGCCAGCATCTACAGGGTAGGGATGAACACTGAAGCTTTCTTT. Translation: CASIYRVGMNTEAFF.